This TCR beta chain is drawn from a study of blood T cell repertoires in COVID-19. As for the study in general: Samples taken during acute and convalescent COVID-19 were collected in the United States, Italy and Spain. Sources were T cells, B-cell-depleted T cells, or PBMCs; the material itself was cDNA or gDNA.

In the original analysis: The assay estimated nucleated cells by amplifying reference gene primers. The table came from immunoSEQ multiplex PCR; TCRdb's copy has only in-frame clones and leaves some out. V, J and clone size derive from that table, while D and trimming were established from the DNA sequence. The table lists 150,000 to 200,000 clones, over 85% of them singletons, with 15% to 20% in the top ten. Germline-derived CDR1 and CDR2 are SQVTM and ANQGSEA. CDR3 size: 12 residues. Trimming took 6 bases from V and 0 from J, leaving 8 bases between them. The material sequenced was peripheral blood. The V call is TRBV29-1, the J call TRBJ1-1; no reliable D call. The TCR sequence derives from a man aged 55 to 70 with active or convalescent COVID-19. The CDR3 DNA sequence: TGCAGCGTGCGACACATGAACACTGAAGCTTTCTTT. This encodes CSVRHMNTEAFF.